This T cell receptor beta chain was captured by sequencing in a study of cytomegalovirus exposure and HLA in healthy donors. The CDR3 covers 12 residues. Trimming removed 9 bases from V and 1 base from J, with 9 bases in between. Germline-derived CDR1 and CDR2 are WSHSY and SAAADI. Primers: 60 Vbeta forward and 13 Jbeta reverse. Some clones are missing from TCRdb's copy, which holds only in-frame ones; the method was immunoSEQ multiplex PCR. The sample shows around 150,000 clones, approximately 73% of them seen only once. On this clone itself: Its antigen is unidentified.

Study-wide results and caveats: Diagnosis of cytomegalovirus status made by the classifier reportedly showed high specificity and sensitivity.

V usage is TRBV10-2 and J usage is TRBJ1-1, with unresolved D. The sample consisted of PBMCs. The source of this sequence is a man aged 25 to 40 in good health and CMV-seropositive. The CDR3 reads CASTHRNTEAFF. CDR3 DNA: TGCGCCAGTACACACAGGAACACTGAAGCTTTCTTT.